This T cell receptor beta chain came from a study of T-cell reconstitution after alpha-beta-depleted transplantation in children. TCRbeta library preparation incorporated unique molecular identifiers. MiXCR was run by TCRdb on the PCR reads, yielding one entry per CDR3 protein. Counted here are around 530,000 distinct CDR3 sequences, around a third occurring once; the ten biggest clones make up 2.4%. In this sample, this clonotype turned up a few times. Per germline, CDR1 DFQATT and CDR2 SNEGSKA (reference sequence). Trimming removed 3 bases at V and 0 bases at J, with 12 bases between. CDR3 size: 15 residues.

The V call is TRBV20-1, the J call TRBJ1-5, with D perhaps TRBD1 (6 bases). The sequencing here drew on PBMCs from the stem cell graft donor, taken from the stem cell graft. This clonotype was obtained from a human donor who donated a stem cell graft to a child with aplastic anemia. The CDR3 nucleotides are TGCAGTGCTAGCAGGGGTTTATATAGCAATCAGCCCCAGCATTTT. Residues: CSASRGLYSNQPQHF.